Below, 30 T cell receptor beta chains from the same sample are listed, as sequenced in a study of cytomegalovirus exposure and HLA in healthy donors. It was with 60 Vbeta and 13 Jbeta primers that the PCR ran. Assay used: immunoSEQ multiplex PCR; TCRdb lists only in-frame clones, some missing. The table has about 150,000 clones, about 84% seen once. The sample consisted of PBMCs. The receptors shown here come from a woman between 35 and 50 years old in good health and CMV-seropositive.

CDR3 sequence (DNA): TGTGCCATCAGAAGGACAGAGAACACTGAAGCTTTCTTT. Amino acid sequence: CAIRRTENTEAFF. This chain uses TRBV10-3 with TRBJ1-1; maybe TRBD1 (6 bases). This CDR3 region has 13 residues. V was trimmed by 6 bases and J by 1 base, leaving 9 bases between them. Per the germline V gene, CDR1 is ENHRY and CDR2 is SYGVKD.

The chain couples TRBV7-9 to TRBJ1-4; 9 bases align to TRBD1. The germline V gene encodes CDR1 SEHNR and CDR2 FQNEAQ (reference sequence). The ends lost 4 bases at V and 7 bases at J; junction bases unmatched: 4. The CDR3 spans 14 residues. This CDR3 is CASSSGQGFEKLFF. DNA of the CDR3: TGTGCCAGCAGCTCGGGACAGGGCTTTGAAAAACTGTTTTTT.

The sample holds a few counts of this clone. The CDR3 loop is CASSISGVGREQFF. The CDR3 DNA sequence: TGTGCCAGTAGTATTTCGGGAGTAGGACGCGAGCAGTTCTTC. V and J are TRBV19 and TRBJ2-1; D is possibly TRBD2 (6 bases). Germline V gene sequence: CDR1 LNHDA, CDR2 SQIVND (reference sequence). CDR3 length: 14 amino acids. V lost 3 bases and J lost 10, with 16 bases in between.

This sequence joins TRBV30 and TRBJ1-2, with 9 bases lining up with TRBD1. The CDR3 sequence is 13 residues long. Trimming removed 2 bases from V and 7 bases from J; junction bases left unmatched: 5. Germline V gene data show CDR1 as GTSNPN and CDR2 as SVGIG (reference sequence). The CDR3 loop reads CAWSQGQGIGYTF. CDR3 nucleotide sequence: TGTGCCTGGAGTCAGGGACAGGGTATTGGCTACACCTTC.

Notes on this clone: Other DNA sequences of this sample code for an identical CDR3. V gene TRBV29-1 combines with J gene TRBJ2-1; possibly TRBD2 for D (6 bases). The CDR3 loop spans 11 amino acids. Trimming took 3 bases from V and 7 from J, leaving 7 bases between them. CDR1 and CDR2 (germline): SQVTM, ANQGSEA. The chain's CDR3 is CSVEGGNEQFF. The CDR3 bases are TGCAGCGTTGAGGGAGGTAATGAGCAGTTCTTC.

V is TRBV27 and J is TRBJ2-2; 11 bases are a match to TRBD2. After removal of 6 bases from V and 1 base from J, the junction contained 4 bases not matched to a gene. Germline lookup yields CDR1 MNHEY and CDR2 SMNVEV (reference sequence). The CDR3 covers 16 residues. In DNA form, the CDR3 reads TGTGCCAGCAGAGGGGGGACTAGCGGGAACACCGGGGAGCTGTTTTTT. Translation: CASRGGTSGNTGELFF.

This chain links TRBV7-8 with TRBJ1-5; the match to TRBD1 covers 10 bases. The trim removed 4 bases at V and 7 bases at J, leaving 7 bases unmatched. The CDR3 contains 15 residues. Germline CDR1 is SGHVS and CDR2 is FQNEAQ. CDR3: CASSSGSTGGQPQHF. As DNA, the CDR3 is TGTGCCAGCAGCTCAGGATCGACAGGGGGCCAGCCCCAGCATTTT.

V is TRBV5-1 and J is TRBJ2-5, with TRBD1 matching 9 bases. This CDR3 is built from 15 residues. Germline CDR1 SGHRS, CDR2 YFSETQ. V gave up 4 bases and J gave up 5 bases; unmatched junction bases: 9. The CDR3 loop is CASSARTGAGETQYF. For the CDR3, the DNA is TGCGCCAGCAGCGCGCGGACAGGGGCCGGGGAGACCCAGTACTTC.

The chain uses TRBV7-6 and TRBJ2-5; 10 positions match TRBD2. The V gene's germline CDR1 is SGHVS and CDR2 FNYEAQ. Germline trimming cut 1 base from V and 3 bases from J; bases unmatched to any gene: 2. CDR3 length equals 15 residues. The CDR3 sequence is CASSLVLAGEETQYF. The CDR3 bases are TGTGCCAGCAGCTTAGTGCTAGCGGGAGAAGAGACCCAGTACTTC.

The DNA of the CDR3 is TGTGCCAGCAGCGTAGGCGGGCTTGGGCGGCCCCAGCATTTT. Its protein is CASSVGGLGRPQHF. J is TRBJ1-5 and V is TRBV9; D is uncertain. CDR3 size: 14 residues. The V end lost 0 bases, the J end lost 9 bases, and 13 bases lay between the germline ends. Per the germline V gene, CDR1 is SGDLS and CDR2 is YYNGEE.

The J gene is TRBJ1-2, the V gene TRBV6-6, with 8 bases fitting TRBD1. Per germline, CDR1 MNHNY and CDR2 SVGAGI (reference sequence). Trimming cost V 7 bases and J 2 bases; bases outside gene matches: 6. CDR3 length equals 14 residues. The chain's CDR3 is CASTQDRVNYGYTF. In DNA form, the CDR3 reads TGTGCCAGCACCCAGGACAGGGTAAACTATGGCTACACCTTC.

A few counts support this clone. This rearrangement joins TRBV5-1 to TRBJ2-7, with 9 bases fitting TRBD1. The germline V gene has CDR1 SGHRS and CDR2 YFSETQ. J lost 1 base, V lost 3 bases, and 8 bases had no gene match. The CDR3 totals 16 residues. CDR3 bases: TGCGCCAGCAGCTCCATGACAGGGGGGGCTTCCTACGAGCAGTACTTC. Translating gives CASSSMTGGASYEQYF.

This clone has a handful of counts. CDR3 amino acids: CASSQQSHTEAFF. DNA of the CDR3: TGTGCCAGCAGCCAACAGAGTCACACTGAAGCTTTCTTT. The rearrangement links TRBV7-3 to TRBJ1-1, with D unresolved. Deletions cut 5 bases from V and 3 bases from J, with 10 bases between. The CDR3 runs 13 residues. Germline loops: CDR1 SGHTA, CDR2 FQGTGA.

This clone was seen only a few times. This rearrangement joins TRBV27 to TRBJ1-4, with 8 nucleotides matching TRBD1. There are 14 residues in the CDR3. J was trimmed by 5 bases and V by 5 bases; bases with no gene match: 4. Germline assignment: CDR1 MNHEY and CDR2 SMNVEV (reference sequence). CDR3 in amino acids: CASSRQGYNEKLFF. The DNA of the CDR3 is TGTGCCAGCAGTAGACAGGGGTACAATGAAAAACTGTTTTTT.

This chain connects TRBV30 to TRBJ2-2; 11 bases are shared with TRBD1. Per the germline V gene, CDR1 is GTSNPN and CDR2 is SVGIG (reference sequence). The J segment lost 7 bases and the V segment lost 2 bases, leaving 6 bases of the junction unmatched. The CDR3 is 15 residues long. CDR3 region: CAWSTGQGAGGELFF. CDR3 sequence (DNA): TGTGCCTGGAGTACAGGACAGGGGGCCGGCGGGGAGCTGTTTTTT.

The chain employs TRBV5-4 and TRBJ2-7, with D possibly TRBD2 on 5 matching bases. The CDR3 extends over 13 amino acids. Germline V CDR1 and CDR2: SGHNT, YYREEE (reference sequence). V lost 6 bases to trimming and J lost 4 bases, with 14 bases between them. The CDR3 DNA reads TGTGCCAGCACCCCCGACGGGAATTACGAGCAGTACTTC. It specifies CASTPDGNYEQYF.

CDR3 sequence reads: CASSYRDRVNTEAFF. The CDR3 coding sequence is TGTGCCAGCAGTTATCGGGACAGGGTGAACACTGAAGCTTTCTTT. This chain links TRBV6-5 with TRBJ1-1; 9 bases map to TRBD1. With 3 bases clipped from V and 0 bases from J, the junction kept 2 bases outside the gene matches. The germline gives CDR1 MNHEY, CDR2 SVGAGI. This CDR3 is built from 15 residues.

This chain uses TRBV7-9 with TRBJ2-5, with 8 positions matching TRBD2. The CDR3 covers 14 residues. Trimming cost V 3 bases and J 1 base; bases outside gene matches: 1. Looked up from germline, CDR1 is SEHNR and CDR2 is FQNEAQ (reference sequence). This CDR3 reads CASSLTSAQETQYF. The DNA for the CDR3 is TGTGCCAGCAGCTTGACTAGCGCCCAAGAGACCCAGTACTTC.

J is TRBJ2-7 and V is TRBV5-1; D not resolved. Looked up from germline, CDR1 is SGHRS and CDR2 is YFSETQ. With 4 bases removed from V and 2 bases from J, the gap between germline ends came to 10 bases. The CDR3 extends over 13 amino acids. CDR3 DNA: TGCGCCAGCAGCCTCGGAGCTCCCTACGAGCAGTACTTC. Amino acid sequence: CASSLGAPYEQYF.

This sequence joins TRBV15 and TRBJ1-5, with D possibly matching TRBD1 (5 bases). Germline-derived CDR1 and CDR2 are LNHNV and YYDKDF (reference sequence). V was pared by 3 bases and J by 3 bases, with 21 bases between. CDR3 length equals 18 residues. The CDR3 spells CATSSRGIGWGNNQPQHF. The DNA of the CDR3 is TGTGCCACCAGCAGTAGGGGTATCGGGTGGGGAAACAATCAGCCCCAGCATTTT.

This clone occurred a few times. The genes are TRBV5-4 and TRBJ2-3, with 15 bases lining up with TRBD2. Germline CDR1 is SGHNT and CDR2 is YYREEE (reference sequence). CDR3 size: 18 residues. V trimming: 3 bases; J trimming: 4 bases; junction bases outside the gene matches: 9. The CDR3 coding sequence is TGTGCCAGCAGCTCCGGGACTAGCGGGAGGATTAGGGCAGATACGCAGTATTTT. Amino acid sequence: CASSSGTSGRIRADTQYF.

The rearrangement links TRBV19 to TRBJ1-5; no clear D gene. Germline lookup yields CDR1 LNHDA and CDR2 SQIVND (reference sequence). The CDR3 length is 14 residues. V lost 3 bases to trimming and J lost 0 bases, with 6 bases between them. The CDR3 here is CASSILASNQPQHF. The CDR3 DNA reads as TGTGCCAGTAGTATTCTGGCTAGCAATCAGCCCCAGCATTTT.

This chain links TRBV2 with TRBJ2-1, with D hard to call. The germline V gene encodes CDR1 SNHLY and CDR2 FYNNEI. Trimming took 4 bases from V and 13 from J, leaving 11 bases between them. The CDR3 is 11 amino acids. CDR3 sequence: CASSGGVPQFF. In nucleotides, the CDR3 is TGTGCCAGCAGTGGAGGAGTTCCCCAGTTCTTC.

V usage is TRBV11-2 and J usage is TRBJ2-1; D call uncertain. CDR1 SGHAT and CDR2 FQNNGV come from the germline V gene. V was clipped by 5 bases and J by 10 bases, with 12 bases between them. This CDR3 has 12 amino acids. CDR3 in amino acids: CASSPLRREQFF. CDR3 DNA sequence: TGTGCCAGCAGCCCCCTAAGGAGAGAGCAGTTCTTC. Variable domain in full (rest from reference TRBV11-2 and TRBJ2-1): EAGVAQSPRYKIIEKRQSVAFWCNPISGHATLYWYQQILGQGPKLLIQFQNNGVVDDSQLPKDRFSAERLKGVDSTLKIQPAKLEDSAVYLCASSPLRREQFFGPGTRLTVL.

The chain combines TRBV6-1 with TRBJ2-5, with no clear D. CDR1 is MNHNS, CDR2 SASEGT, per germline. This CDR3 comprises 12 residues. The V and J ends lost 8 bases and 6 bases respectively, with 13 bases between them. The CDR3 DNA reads TGTGCCAGCTCCCTGGAGAAGAAGACCCAGTACTTC. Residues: CASSLEKKTQYF.

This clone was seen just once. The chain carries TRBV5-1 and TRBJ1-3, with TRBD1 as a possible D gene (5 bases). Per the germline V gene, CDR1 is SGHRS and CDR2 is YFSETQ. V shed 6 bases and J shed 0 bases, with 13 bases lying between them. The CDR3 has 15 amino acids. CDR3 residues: CASKPTVTSGNTIYF. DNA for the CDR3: TGCGCCAGCAAGCCGACAGTTACCTCTGGAAACACCATATATTTT.

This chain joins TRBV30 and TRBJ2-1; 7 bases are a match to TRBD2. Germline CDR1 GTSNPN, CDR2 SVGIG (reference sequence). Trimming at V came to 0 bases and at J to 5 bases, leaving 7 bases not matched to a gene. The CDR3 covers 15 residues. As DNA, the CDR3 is TGTGCCTGGAGTGTAGGGGCGGGAGTTGACAATGAGCAGTTCTTC. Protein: CAWSVGAGVDNEQFF. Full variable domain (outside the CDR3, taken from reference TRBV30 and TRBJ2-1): SQTIHQWPATLVQPVGSPLSLECTVEGTSNPNLYWYRQAAGRGLQLLFYSVGIGQISSEVPQNLSASRPQDRQFILSSKKLLLSDSGFYLCAWSVGAGVDNEQFFGPGTRLTVL.

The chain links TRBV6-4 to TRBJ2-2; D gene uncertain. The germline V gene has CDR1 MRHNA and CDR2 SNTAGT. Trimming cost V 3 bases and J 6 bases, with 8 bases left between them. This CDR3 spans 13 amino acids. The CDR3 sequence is CASSESVPGELFF. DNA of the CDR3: TGTGCCAGCAGTGAATCGGTTCCCGGGGAGCTGTTTTTT.

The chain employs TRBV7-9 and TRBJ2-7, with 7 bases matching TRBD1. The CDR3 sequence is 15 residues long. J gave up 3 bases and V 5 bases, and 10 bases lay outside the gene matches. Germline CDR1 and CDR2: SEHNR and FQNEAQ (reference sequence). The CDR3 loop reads CASSQPTGSGYEQYF. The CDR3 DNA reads TGTGCCAGCAGCCAACCGACAGGGTCTGGCTACGAGCAGTACTTC.

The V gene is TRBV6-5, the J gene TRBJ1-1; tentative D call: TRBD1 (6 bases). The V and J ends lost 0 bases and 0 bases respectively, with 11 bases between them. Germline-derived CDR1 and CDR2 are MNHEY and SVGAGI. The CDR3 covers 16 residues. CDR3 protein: CASSYSGQGLNTEAFF. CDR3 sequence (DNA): TGTGCCAGCAGTTACTCGGGTCAGGGGTTGAACACTGAAGCTTTCTTT.